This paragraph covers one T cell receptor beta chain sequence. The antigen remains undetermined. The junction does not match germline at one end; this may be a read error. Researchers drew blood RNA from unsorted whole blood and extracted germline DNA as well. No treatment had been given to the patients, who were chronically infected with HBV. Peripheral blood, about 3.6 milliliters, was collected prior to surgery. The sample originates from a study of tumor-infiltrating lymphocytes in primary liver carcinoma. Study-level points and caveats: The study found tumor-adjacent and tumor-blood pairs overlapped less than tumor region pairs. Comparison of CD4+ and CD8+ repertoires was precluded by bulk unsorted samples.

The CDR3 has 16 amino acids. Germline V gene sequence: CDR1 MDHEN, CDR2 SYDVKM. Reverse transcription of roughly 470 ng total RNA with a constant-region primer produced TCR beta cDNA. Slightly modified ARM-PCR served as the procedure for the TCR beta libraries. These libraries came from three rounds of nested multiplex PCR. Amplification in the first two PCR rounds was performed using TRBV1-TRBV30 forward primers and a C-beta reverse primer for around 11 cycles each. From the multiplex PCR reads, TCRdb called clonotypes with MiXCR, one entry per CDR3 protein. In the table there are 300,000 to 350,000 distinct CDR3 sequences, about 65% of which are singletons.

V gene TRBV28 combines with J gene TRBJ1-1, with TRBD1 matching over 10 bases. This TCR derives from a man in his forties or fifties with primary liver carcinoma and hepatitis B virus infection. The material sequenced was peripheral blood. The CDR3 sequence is CASSLPLWTGGAEAFF. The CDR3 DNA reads TGCGCCAGCAGTCTCCCACTTTGGACAGGGGGGGCTGAAGCTTTCTTT.